Below are 20 T cell receptor beta chains sequenced from a single sample in a study of T cells in Graves' hyperthyroidism and ophthalmopathy (dated by TCRdb to about 2019). Library prep was done by multiplex PCR. The listed sequencing device is Illumina HiSeq 2000. The TCR beta CDR3 regions were amplified from RNA transcripts. The first round of RT-PCR for the TCR CDR3 was performed with the HTBI primer set and the Qiagen OneStep RT-PCR kit. In-frame beta chains were kept once TCRdb had trimmed the public reads at Q25 with fastp and called clones with MiXCR. Identical CDR3 proteins give one entry, which carries the most common genes and DNA. The sample contains around 600,000 distinct CDR3 sequences, approximately 14% of them found a single time. In total, the top ten clones hold about an eighth of the sample. Sequenced input: blood. The receptors stem from a woman between 45 and 60 years old with Graves' ophthalmopathy.

Many counts were recorded for this clonotype. This chain connects TRBV28 to TRBJ1-4; no clear D gene. Trimming cost V 6 bases and J 1 base, with 9 bases left between them. The CDR3 sequence is 14 residues long. CDR1 is MDHEN, CDR2 SYDVKM, per germline. CDR3 protein: CASSSVGTNEKLFF. DNA for the CDR3: TGTGCCAGCAGCTCCGTAGGAACTAATGAAAAACTGTTTTTT.

A few counts support this clonotype. V is TRBV24-1 and J is TRBJ1-1, with a tentative D call TRBD1 (5 bases). The CDR3 contains 11 residues. The germline V gene encodes CDR1 KGHDR and CDR2 SFDVKD. V gave up 9 bases and J gave up 7 bases, with 11 bases separating them. The CDR3 nucleotides read TGTGCCACCGAAAACGACAGTGAAGCTTTCTTT. Its translation: CATENDSEAFF.

This clonotype was detected many times. The V gene is TRBV10-3, the J gene TRBJ2-7; TRBD2 matches 9 bases. From germline, CDR1 is ENHRY and CDR2 SYGVKD. The CDR3 consists of 15 residues. J was trimmed by 5 bases and V by 3 bases; bases with no gene match: 8. CDR3 nucleotide sequence: TGTGCCATCAGTGATGCGGGAGGGCCCAGTGACGAGCAGTACTTC. Protein: CAISDAGGPSDEQYF.

This clonotype occurred many times. The chain employs TRBV5-6 and TRBJ2-2; no definite D call. Trimming shortened V by 4 bases and J by 0 bases, and 13 bases separated the two germline ends. The CDR3 has 16 residues. Germline V gene data show CDR1 as SGHDT and CDR2 as YYEEEE. CDR3 protein: CASSTGVSTNTGELFF. DNA for the CDR3: TGTGCCAGCAGCACTGGCGTCAGCACGAACACCGGGGAGCTGTTTTTT.

This chain uses TRBV20-1 with TRBJ1-6; 9 bases align to TRBD1. V was clipped by 2 bases and J by 14 bases; unmatched bases: 16. The length of the CDR3 is 16 residues. Germline CDR1 reads DFQATT; CDR2 reads SNEGSKA (reference sequence). CDR3 loop: CSARPFAGTGLRALHF. CDR3 sequence (DNA): TGCAGTGCTAGACCTTTCGCAGGGACAGGGCTTCGGGCCCTCCACTTT.

The chain carries TRBV29-1 and TRBJ2-3, with a tentative D call TRBD2 (6 bases). Germline V CDR1 and CDR2: SQVTM, ANQGSEA. This CDR3 spans 13 amino acids. V dropped 7 bases and J dropped 2 bases, with 13 bases sitting between them. The CDR3 is CSAGIAATDTQYF. The CDR3 DNA is TGCAGCGCTGGTATAGCGGCCACAGATACGCAGTATTTT.

This clonotype was counted many times. The CDR3 region has the DNA TGTGCCAGCAGCCCCAGCGGGGAAGAACTCGAGCAGTACTTC. It specifies CASSPSGEELEQYF. This chain uses TRBV3-1 with TRBJ2-7, with 7 bases lining up with TRBD2. Germline CDR1 and CDR2: LGHDT and YNNKEL (reference sequence). Trimming took 4 bases from V and 6 from J; bases not matched to a gene: 9. This CDR3 contains 14 residues.

V is TRBV29-1 and J is TRBJ2-5; 9 positions agree with TRBD1. The V gene end was trimmed by 6 bases and the J gene end by 5 bases; junction bases not matched to a gene: 10. CDR3 length: 14 residues. The V gene's germline CDR1 is SQVTM and CDR2 ANQGSEA. As DNA, the CDR3 is TGCAGCGTCGTCACAGGGGGCAGATTTGAGACCCAGTACTTC. This sequence encodes CSVVTGGRFETQYF.

In this sample, this clonotype turned up many times. V and J are TRBV24-1 and TRBJ2-3; D is tentatively TRBD1 or TRBD2 (5 bases each). This CDR3 region has 18 residues. Germline V gene lookup returns CDR1 KGHDR and CDR2 SFDVKD. Trimming cost V 4 bases and J 2 bases, with 21 bases left between them. The CDR3 protein is CATSELGHQKGTTDTQYF. The CDR3 coding sequence is TGTGCCACCAGTGAGTTAGGACATCAAAAGGGGACCACAGATACGCAGTATTTT.

This clonotype was counted many times. The chain combines TRBV28 with TRBJ2-3, with 9 bases aligning to TRBD1. J was trimmed by 2 bases and V by 5 bases; bases with no gene match: 5. Germline V gene lookup returns CDR1 MDHEN and CDR2 SYDVKM. The CDR3 covers 15 residues. This CDR3 reads CASSPGDRDTDTQYF. CDR3 DNA: TGTGCCAGCAGTCCTGGGGACAGGGACACAGATACGCAGTATTTT.

In this sample, this clonotype turned up many times. The CDR3 sequence: CAAAGPLEQYF. CDR3 DNA sequence: TGTGCCGCCGCGGGACCGCTTGAGCAGTACTTC. This chain connects TRBV6-1 to TRBJ2-7; D is perhaps TRBD2 (6 bases). The germline gives CDR1 MNHNS, CDR2 SASEGT. Trimming took 11 bases from V and 7 from J, leaving 15 bases between them. The CDR3 has 11 residues.

This clonotype was counted many times. The chain uses TRBV12-3 or TRBV12-4 and TRBJ2-7; D is uncertain. The CDR3 spans 11 residues. V lost 3 bases to trimming and J lost 6 bases, with 6 bases between them. The CDR3 DNA reads as TGTGCCAGCAGTTTTATCGGCGAGCAGTACTTC. It encodes CASSFIGEQYF.

A remark on this clonotype: Just one base apart from a much larger clone, this may be a read error. This chain uses TRBV4-1 with TRBJ2-5; D is undetermined. The germline V gene has CDR1 MGHRA and CDR2 YSYEKL. The CDR3 loop spans 14 amino acids. CDR3 nucleotide sequence: TGCGCCAGCAGCCAAGTCTTAAAGATGGAGACCCGGTACTTC. Encoded protein: CASSQVLKMETRYF.

Many counts were recorded for this clonotype. V and J are TRBV6-2 or TRBV6-3 and TRBJ2-1, with TRBD1 as a possible D gene (5 bases). There are 17 residues in the CDR3. V lost 5 bases and J lost 8, with 25 bases in between. From germline, CDR1 is MNHEY and CDR2 SVGEGT. The CDR3 region has the DNA TGTGCCAGCAGTCAAAGACTGGGCGTCGCAGGGCTCCATGAGCAGTTCTTC. Residues: CASSQRLGVAGLHEQFF.

This rearrangement joins TRBV30 to TRBJ1-2; a weak D match, TRBD1 (6 bases). CDR1 and CDR2 (germline): GTSNPN, SVGIG (reference sequence). This CDR3 contains 16 residues. V lost 0 bases to trimming and J lost 5 bases, with 19 bases between them. The CDR3: CAWSVPGHLRAYGYTF. DNA of the CDR3: TGTGCCTGGAGTGTTCCGGGACACCTCCGCGCATATGGCTACACCTTC. Using reference TRBV30 and TRBJ1-2 for the parts outside the CDR3, the full variable domain is SQTIHQWPATLVQPVGSPLSLECTVEGTSNPNLYWYRQAAGRGLQLLFYSVGIGQISSEVPQNLSASRPQDRQFILSSKKLLLSDSGFYLCAWSVPGHLRAYGYTFGSGTRLTVV.

The sample holds many counts of this clonotype. V and J are TRBV7-2 and TRBJ2-5; the D gene is possibly TRBD2 (5 bases). This CDR3 spans 14 amino acids. Germline CDR1 and CDR2: SGHTA and FQGNSA. Deletions cut 2 bases from V and 0 bases from J, with 7 bases between. The CDR3 loop reads CASSLYGDQETQYF. CDR3 in DNA: TGTGCCAGCAGCTTATACGGGGACCAAGAGACCCAGTACTTC. Supplemented by reference TRBV7-2 and TRBJ2-5, the full variable domain reads GAGVSQSPSNKVTEKGKDVELRCDPISGHTALYWYRQSLGQGLEFLIYFQGNSAPDKSGLPSDRFSAERTGGSVSTLTIQRTQQEDSAVYLCASSLYGDQETQYFGPGTRLLVL.

In regard to this clonotype: It may be a read error: a sequence one base away is much more abundant. V is TRBV20-1 and J is TRBJ2-7, with D perhaps matching TRBD2 (5 bases). The CDR3 length is 15 residues. V gave up 0 bases and J gave up 5 bases, with 17 bases separating them. Germline CDR1 is DFQATT and CDR2 is SNEGSKA (reference sequence). The CDR3 sequence is CSARDRSRTFHEQYF. In nucleotides, the CDR3 is TGCAGTGCTAGAGATCGGAGCAGGACTTTCCACGAGCAGTACTTC.

This clonotype was seen ten or more times. The V call is TRBV12-3 or TRBV12-4, the J call TRBJ1-5, with 8 bases aligning to TRBD1. The CDR3 totals 15 residues. The junction had 11 bases not matched to a gene; V was cut back by 6 bases and J by 7 bases. CDR3 loop: CASRLDRGPGQPQHF. CDR3 coding DNA: TGTGCCAGCAGACTAGACAGGGGCCCGGGGCAGCCCCAGCATTTT.

This clonotype was found many times. The chain is built from TRBV7-3 and TRBJ2-1; 10 nucleotides align to TRBD2. Germline loops: CDR1 SGHTA, CDR2 FQGTGA. The CDR3 length is 15 residues. J was trimmed by 8 bases and V by 2 bases; bases with no gene match: 6. CDR3 residues: CASSLGLAGVDEQFF. In nucleotides, the CDR3 is TGTGCCAGCAGCTTAGGTCTAGCGGGAGTGGATGAGCAGTTCTTC.

This clonotype came up many times. The chain recombines TRBV30 with TRBJ2-1; maybe TRBD2 (6 bases). The V end lost 4 bases, the J end lost 0 bases, and 13 bases lay between the germline ends. The CDR3 has 15 amino acids. Germline CDR1 reads GTSNPN; CDR2 reads SVGIG (reference sequence). CDR3 sequence reads: CAWTWDSSSYNEQFF. The CDR3 region has the DNA TGTGCCTGGACCTGGGACTCAAGCTCCTACAATGAGCAGTTCTTC.